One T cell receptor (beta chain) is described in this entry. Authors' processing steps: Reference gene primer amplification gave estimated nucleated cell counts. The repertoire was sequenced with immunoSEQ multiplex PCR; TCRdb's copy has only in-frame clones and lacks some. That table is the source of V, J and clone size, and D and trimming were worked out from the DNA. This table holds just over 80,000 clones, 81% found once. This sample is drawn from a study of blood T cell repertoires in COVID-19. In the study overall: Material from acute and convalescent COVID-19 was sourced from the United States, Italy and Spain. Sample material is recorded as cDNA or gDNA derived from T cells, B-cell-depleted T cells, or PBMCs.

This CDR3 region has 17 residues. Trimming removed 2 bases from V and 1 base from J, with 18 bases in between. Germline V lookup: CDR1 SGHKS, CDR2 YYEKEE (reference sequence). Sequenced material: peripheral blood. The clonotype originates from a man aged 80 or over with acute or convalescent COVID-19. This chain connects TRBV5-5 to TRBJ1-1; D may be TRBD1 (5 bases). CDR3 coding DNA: TGTGCCAGCAGCTTAAGACAGCCACCTTTAAGGAACACTGAAGCTTTCTTT. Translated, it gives CASSLRQPPLRNTEAFF.